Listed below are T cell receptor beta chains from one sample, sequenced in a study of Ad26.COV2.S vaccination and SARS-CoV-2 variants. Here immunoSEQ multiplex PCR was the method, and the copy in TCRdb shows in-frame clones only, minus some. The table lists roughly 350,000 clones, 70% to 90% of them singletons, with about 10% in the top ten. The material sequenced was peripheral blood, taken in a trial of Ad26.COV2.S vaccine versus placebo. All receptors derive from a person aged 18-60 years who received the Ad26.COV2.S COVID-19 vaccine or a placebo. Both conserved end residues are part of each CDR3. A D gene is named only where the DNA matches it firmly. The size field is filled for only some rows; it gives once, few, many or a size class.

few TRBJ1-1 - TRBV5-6 TGTGCCAGCAGCTTGGACGGTAGGATGAACACTGAAGCTTTCTTT CASSLDGRMNTEAFF
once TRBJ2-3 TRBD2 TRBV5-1 TGCGCCAGCAGCTTGGTCCTAGCGGGGAGCACAGATACGCAGTATTTT CASSLVLAGSTDTQYF
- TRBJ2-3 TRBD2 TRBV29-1 TGCAGCGTTGAAGTAGCGGGGGAGGAGGATACGCAGTATTTT CSVEVAGEEDTQYF
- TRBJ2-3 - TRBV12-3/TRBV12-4 TGTGCCAGCAGACCGGGGGGCACAGATACGCAGTATTTT CASRPGGTDTQYF
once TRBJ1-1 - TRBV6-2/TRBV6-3 TGTGCCAGCAGTGCGCAGGGCACTGAAGCTTTCTTT CASSAQGTEAFF
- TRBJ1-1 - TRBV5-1 TGCGCCAGCAGCCCGTCTCTGAACACTGAAGCTTTCTTT CASSPSLNTEAFF
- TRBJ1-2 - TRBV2 TGTGCCAGCAGACGACTGACGACAGGTCCCCCCTATGGCTACACCTTC CASRRLTTGPPYGYTF
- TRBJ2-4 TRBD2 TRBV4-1 TGCGCCAGCAGCCCGGGACTAGCGGGGGGGCGAGGCAAAAACATTCAGTACTTC CASSPGLAGGRGKNIQYF
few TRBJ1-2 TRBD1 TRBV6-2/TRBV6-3 TGTGCCAGCAGTCACCGGACAGGGGGCAACTATGGCTACACCTTC CASSHRTGGNYGYTF
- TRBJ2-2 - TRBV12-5 TGTGCTAGTGGGAGGGGGAACACCGGGGAGCTGTTTTTT CASGRGNTGELFF
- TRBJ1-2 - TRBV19 TGTGCCAGTAGTACCCAGGGCAGCGGGTATGGCTACACCTTC CASSTQGSGYGYTF
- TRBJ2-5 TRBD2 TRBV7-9 TGTGCCAGCGGAGGTGAGGCAGCGGGGGTTACCCGCCTAGCGGAGACCCAGTACTTC CASGGEAAGVTRLAETQYF
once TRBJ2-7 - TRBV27 TGTGCCAGCAGTTTCTGGCCAGGGACCTACGAGCAGTACTTC CASSFWPGTYEQYF
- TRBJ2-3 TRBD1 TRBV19 TGTGCCAGTAGTATATCCCCCCCGGACAGGGTAGATACGCAGTATTTT CASSISPPDRVDTQYF
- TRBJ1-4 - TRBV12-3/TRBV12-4 TGTGCCAGCAGCTGGGGGGTAGAGGAAAAACTGTTTTTT CASSWGVEEKLFF
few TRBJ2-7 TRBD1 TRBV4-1 TGCGCCAGCAGTCCGACAGGGTACGAGCAGTACTTC CASSPTGYEQYF
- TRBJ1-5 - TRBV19 TGTGCCAGTAGTATCACAGAGGGCCCTAATCAGCCCCAGCATTTT CASSITEGPNQPQHF
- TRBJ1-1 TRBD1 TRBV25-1 TGTGCCAGCAGTGAGGCCTACCCGGACAGGGCTATGAACACTGAAGCTTTCTTT CASSEAYPDRAMNTEAFF
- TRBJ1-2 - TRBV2 TGTGCCAGCAGTGAAACAACTGAAAACAGGGTGGACTATGGCTACACCTTC CASSETTENRVDYGYTF
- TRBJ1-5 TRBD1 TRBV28 TGTGCCAGCAGGCCCGGGGACAGCGCCCTTTATCAGCCCCAGCATTTT CASRPGDSALYQPQHF
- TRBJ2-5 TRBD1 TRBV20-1 TGCAGTGCAAGTTATAGGACAGGGGCAGAGACCCAGTACTTC CSASYRTGAETQYF
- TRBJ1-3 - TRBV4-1 TGCGCCAGCACCCGCCTCCCCCGGGACTCTGGAAACACCATATATTTT CASTRLPRDSGNTIYF
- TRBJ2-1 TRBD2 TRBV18 TGTGCCAGCTCCCCTCGGACTAGCGGGCCGAGCAGTGAGCAGTTCTTC CASSPRTSGPSSEQFF
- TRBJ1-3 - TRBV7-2 TGTGCCAGCAGCGGGAGCTCTGGAAACACCATATATTTT CASSGSSGNTIYF
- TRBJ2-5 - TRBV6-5 TGTGCCAGCAGTTCCCCAGCTCTTGGGGCGGAGACCCAGTACTTC CASSSPALGAETQYF